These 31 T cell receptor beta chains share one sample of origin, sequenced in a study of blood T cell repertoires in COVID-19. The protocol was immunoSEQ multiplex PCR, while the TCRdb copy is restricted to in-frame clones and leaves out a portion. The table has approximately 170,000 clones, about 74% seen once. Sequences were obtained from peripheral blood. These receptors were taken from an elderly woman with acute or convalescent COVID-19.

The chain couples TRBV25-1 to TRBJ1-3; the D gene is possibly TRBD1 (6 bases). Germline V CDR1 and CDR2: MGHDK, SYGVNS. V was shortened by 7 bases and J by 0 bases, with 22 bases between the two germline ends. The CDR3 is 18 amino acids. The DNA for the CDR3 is TGTGCCAGCACCACCGACCTCCCGGGACAACTCTCTGGAAACACCATATATTTT. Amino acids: CASTTDLPGQLSGNTIYF.

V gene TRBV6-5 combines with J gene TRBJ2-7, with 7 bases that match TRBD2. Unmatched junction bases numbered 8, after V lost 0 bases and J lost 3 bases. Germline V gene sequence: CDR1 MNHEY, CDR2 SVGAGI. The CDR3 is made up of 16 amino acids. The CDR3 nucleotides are TGTGCCAGCAGTTACTCCCCCCCGGTAGCGGGCTACGAGCAGTACTTC. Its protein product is CASSYSPPVAGYEQYF.

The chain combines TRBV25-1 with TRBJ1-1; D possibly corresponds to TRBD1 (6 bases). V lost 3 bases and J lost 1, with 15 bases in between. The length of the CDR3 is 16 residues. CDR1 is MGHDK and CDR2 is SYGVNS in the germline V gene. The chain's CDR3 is CASSDLRRGANTEAFF. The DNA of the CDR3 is TGTGCCAGCAGTGACCTACGACGGGGGGCGAACACTGAAGCTTTCTTT.

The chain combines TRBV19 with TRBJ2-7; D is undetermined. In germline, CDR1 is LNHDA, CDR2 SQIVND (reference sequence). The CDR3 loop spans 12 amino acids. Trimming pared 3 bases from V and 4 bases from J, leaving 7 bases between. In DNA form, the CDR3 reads TGTGCCAGTAGTATTAACAGTTACGAGCAGTACTTC. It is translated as CASSINSYEQYF.

The CDR3 loop is CASSFTTTGFTEAFF. DNA of the CDR3: TGCGCCAGCAGCTTCACGACGACAGGGTTCACTGAAGCTTTCTTT. The gene calls are TRBV5-1 and TRBJ1-1; TRBD1 matches 7 bases. This CDR3 comprises 15 residues. Germline V CDR1 and CDR2: SGHRS, YFSETQ. V gave up 2 bases and J gave up 4 bases; unmatched junction bases: 8.

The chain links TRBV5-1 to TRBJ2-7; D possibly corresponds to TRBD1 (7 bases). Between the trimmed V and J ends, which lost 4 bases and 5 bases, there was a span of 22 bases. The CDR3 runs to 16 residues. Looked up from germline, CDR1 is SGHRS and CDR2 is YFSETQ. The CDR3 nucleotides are TGCGCCAGCAGCCCCCAGGGGGGAGAAATTGGTGACGAGCAGTACTTC. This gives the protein CASSPQGGEIGDEQYF.

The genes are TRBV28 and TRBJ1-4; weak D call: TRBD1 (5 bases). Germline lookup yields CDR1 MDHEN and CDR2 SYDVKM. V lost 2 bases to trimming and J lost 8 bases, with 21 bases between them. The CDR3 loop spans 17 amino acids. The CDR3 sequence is CASSLGGTGGVREKLFF. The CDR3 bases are TGTGCCAGCAGTTTAGGTGGAACAGGCGGGGTTCGAGAAAAACTGTTTTTT.

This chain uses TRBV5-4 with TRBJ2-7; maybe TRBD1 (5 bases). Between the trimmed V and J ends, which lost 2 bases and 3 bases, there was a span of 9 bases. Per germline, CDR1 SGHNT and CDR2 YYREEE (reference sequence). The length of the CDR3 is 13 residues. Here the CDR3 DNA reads TGTGCCAGCAGCTTCACCCAGGGCTACGAGCAGTACTTC. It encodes CASSFTQGYEQYF.

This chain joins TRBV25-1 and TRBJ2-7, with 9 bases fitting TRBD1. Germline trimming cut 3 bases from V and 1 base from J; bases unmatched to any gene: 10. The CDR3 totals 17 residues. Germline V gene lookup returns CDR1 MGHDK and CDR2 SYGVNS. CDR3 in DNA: TGTGCCAGCAGTGACCCCGGGGCCGGGACAGGGTCCTACGAGCAGTACTTC. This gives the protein CASSDPGAGTGSYEQYF.

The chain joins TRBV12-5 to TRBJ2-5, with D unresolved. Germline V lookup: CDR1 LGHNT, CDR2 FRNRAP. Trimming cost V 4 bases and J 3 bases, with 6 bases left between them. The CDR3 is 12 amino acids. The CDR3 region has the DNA TGTGCTAGTGGTTCACGCGAAGAGACCCAGTACTTC. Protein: CASGSREETQYF.

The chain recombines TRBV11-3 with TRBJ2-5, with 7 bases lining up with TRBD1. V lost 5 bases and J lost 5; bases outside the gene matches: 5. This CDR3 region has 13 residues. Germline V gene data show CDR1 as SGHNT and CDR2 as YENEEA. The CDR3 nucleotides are TGTGCCAGCAGCCAGGGGGTAGGGGAGACCCAGTACTTC. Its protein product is CASSQGVGETQYF.

CDR3 protein: CASSLGLAETYEQYF. The DNA of the CDR3 is TGTGCCAGTAGCCTCGGACTAGCGGAGACCTACGAGCAGTACTTC. This chain connects TRBV19 to TRBJ2-7, with 10 bases matching TRBD2. Germline V gene lookup returns CDR1 LNHDA and CDR2 SQIVND (reference sequence). Unmatched junction bases numbered 7, after V lost 6 bases and J lost 2 bases. CDR3 length equals 15 residues.

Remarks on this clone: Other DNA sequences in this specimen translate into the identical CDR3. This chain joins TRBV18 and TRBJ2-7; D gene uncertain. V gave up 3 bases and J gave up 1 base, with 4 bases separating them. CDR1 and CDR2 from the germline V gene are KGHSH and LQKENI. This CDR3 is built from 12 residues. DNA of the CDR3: TGTGCCAGCTCACCGTCTTCCTACGAGCAGTACTTC. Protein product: CASSPSSYEQYF.

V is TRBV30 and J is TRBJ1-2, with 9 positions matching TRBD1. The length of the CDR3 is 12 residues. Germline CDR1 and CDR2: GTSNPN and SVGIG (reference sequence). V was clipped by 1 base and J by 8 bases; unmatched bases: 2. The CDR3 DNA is TGTGCCTGGAGTGGCGGGACAGGGGGCTACACCTTC. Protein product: CAWSGGTGGYTF.

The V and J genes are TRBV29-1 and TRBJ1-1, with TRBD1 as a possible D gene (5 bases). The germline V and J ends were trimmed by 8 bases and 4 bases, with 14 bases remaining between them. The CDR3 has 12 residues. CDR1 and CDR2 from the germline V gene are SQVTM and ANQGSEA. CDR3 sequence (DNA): TGCAGCCCTCGACAGATGGCCACTGAAGCTTTCTTT. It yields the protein CSPRQMATEAFF.

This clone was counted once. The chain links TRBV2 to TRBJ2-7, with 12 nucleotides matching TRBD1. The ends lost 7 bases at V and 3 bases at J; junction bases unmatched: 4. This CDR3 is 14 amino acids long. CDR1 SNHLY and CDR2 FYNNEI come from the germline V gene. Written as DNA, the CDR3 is TGTGCCAGCAAGGGACAGGGGGCTATCTACGAGCAGTACTTC. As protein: CASKGQGAIYEQYF.

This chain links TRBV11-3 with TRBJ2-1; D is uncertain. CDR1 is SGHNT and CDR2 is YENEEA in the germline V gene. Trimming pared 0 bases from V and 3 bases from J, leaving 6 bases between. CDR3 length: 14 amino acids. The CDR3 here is CASSLDYSYNEQFF. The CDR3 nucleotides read TGTGCCAGCAGCTTAGATTACAGCTACAATGAGCAGTTCTTC.

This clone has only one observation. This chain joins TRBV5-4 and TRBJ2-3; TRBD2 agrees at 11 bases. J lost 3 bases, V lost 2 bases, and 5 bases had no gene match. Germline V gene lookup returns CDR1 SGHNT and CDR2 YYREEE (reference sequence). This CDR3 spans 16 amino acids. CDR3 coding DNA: TGTGCCAGCAGCTTAAAACTAGCGGGAGAAACAGATACGCAGTATTTT. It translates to CASSLKLAGETDTQYF.

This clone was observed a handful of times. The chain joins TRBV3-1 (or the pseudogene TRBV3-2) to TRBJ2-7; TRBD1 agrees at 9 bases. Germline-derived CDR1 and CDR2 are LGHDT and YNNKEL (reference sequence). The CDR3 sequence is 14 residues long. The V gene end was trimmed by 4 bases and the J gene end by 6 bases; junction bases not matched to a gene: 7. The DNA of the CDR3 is TGTGCCAGCAGCCGAAACAGGGGGCTAGGCGAGCAGTACTTC. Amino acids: CASSRNRGLGEQYF.

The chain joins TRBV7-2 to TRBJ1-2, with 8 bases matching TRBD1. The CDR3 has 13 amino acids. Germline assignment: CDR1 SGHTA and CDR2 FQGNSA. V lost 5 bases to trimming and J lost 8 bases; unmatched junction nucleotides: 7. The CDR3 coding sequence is TGTGCCAGCAGCCAAGACAGGGGACGAGGCTACACCTTC. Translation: CASSQDRGRGYTF. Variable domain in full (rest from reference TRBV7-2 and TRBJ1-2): GAGVSQSPSNKVTEKGKDVELRCDPISGHTALYWYRQSLGQGLEFLIYFQGNSAPDKSGLPSDRFSAERTGGSVSTLTIQRTQQEDSAVYLCASSQDRGRGYTFGSGTRLTVV.

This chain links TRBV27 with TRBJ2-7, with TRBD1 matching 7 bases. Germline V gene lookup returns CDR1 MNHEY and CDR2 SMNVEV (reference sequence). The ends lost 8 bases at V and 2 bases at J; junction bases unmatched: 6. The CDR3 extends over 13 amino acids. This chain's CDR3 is CASGRDRAYEQYF. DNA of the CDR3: TGTGCCAGCGGCCGGGACAGAGCCTACGAGCAGTACTTC.

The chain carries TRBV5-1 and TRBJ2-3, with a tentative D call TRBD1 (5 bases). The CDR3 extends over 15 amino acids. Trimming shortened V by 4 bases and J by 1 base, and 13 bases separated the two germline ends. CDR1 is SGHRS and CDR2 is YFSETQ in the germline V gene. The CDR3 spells CASSQSWGGTDTQYF. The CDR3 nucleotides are TGCGCCAGCAGCCAAAGTTGGGGCGGCACAGATACGCAGTATTTT.

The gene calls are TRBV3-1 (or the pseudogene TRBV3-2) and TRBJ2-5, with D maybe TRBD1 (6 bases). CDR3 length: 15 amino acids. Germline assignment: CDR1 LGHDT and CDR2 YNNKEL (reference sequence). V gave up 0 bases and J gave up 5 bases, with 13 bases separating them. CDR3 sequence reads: CASSQDRLGAETQYF. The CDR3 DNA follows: TGTGCCAGCAGCCAAGATAGGTTGGGGGCGGAGACCCAGTACTTC.

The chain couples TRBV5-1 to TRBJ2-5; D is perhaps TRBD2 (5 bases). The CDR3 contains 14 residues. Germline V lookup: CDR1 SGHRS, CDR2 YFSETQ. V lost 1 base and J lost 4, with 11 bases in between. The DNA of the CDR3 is TGCGCCAGCAGCTTGAATGCGGGCGCAGAGACCCAGTACTTC. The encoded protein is CASSLNAGAETQYF.

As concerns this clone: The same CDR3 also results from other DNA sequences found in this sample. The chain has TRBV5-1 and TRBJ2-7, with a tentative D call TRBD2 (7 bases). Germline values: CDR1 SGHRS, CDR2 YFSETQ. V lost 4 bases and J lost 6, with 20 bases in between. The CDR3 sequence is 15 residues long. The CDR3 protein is CASSGGLAGAGEQYF. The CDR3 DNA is TGCGCCAGCAGCGGGGGACTCGCGGGGGCGGGCGAGCAGTACTTC.

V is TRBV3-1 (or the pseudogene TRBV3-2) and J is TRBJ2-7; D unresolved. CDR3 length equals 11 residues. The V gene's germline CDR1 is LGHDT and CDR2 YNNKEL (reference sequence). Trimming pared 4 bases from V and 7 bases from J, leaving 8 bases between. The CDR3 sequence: CASSRQREQYF. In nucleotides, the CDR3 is TGTGCCAGCAGCCGTCAGAGGGAGCAGTACTTC.

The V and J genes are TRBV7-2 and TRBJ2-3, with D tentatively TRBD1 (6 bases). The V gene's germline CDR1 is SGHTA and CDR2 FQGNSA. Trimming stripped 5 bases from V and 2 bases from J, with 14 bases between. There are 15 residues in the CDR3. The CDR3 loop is CASSEPRTATDTQYF. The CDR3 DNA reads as TGTGCCAGCAGCGAGCCTCGGACAGCCACAGATACGCAGTATTTT.

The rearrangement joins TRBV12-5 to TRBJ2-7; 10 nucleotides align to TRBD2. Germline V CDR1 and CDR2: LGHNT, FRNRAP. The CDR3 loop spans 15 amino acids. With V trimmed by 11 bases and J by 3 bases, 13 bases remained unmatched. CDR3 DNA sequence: TGTGCTTCCGCTCCGGCTAGCGGGAGTATCTACGAGCAGTACTTC. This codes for CASAPASGSIYEQYF.

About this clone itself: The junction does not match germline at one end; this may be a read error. The CDR3 protein is CASSEYSAGGNTIYF. CDR3 coding DNA: TGTGCCAGCAGCGAATACTCCGCCGGGGGAAACACCATATATTTT. The chain uses TRBV25-1 and TRBJ1-3; D call uncertain. The CDR3 sequence is 15 residues long. The V gene's germline CDR1 is MGHDK and CDR2 SYGVNS.

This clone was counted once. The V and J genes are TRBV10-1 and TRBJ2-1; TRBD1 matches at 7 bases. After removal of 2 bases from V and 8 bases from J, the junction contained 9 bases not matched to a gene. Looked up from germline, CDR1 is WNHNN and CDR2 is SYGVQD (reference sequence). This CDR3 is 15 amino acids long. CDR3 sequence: CASSENRGKIDEQFF. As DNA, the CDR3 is TGCGCCAGCAGTGAGAACAGGGGAAAAATCGATGAGCAGTTCTTC.

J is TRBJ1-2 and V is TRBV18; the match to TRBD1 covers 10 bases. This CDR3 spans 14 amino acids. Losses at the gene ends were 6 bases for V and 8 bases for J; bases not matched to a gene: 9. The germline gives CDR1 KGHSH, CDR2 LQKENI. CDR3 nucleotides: TGTGCCAGCTCCAGGGGACAGGGGACTGGGGGCTACACCTTC. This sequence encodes CASSRGQGTGGYTF.